The T cell receptor beta chain under discussion was sequenced for a study of memory CD4+ T cells and cytomegalovirus serostatus. Study-wide findings and caveats: The CMV-associated TCR signature appears largely within the CD4+ memory repertoire. About 40% of the 164 known CMV-associated TCRbeta sequences appeared in CD4+ memory.

CDR3 length: 14 residues. Between the trimmed V and J ends, which lost 6 bases and 5 bases, there was a span of 14 bases. CDR1 and CDR2 from the germline V gene are SGHTA and FQGNSA. The table came from immunoSEQ multiplex PCR; TCRdb's copy has only in-frame clones and leaves some out. Among approximately 44,000 clones listed, about 79% were seen once. Of note for this clone: Its antigen remains unknown.

The sort gate was single viable CD3+CD4+CD8-CD45RO+ cells for memory CD4+ T cells. Serostatus was set by detecting CMV pp150, pp28, p38, p52 IgG. After thawing, CD4+ T cells were positively selected. Sequences were obtained from memory CD4+ T cells from blood. V usage is TRBV7-2 and J usage is TRBJ1-5; D ambiguous. The receptor comes from an adult in good health and CMV-seronegative. CDR3 in amino acids: CASSSDRTYQPQHF. CDR3 coding DNA: TGTGCCAGCAGTTCCGATAGAACATATCAGCCCCAGCATTTT.